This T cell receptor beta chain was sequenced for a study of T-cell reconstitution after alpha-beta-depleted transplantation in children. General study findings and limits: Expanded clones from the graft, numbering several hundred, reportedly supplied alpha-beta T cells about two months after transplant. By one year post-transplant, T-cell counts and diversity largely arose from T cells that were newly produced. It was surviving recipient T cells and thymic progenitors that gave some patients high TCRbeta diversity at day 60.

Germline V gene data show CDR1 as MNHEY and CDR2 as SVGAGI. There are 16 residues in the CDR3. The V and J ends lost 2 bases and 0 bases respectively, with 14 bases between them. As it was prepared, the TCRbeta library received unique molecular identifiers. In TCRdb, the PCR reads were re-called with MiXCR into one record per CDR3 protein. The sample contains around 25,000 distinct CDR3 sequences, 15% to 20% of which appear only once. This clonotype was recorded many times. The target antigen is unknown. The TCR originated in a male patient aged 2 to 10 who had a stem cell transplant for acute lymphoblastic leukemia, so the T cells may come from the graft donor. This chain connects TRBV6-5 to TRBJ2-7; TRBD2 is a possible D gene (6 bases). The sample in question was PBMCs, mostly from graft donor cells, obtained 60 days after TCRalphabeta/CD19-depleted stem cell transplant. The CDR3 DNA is TGTGCCAGCAGTTACGGTTTAGCGGAAAGCTCCTACGAGCAGTACTTC. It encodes CASSYGLAESSYEQYF.